The entry below describes one T cell receptor beta chain. This entry is derived from a study of shared clonotypes between healthy human individuals. Sequencing on ten immunoSEQ deep assay plates was performed for unsorted PBMC DNA. Sequencing was performed with immunoSEQ multiplex PCR; in TCRdb, only in-frame clones are kept and a portion is missing. In the table there are about 510,000 clones, roughly 78% of which are singletons. Adults of Caucasian background living in Nashville, Tennessee made up all donors. Input material: PBMCs. This receptor was identified in a middle-aged woman in good health. Some clones in this sample may be carry-over from other donors' samples.

The CDR3 coding sequence is TGTGCCAGTTCCCTAGGTGCGGGAGATTACGAGCAGTACTTC. Residues: CASSLGAGDYEQYF. This chain links TRBV19 with TRBJ2-7, with TRBD2 matching 7 bases. The germline CDR1 and CDR2 sequences are LNHDA and SQIVND (reference sequence). CDR3 length equals 14 residues. The V gene end was trimmed by 8 bases and the J gene end by 4 bases; junction bases not matched to a gene: 11.